The clone carrying this T cell receptor beta chain was seen just once. Its target is unknown. V lost 6 bases, J lost 3 bases, and 4 bases stayed unmatched. Germline V gene data show CDR1 as MNHEY and CDR2 as SVGAGI. This CDR3 is 14 amino acids long. Generated by immunoSEQ multiplex PCR, the TCRdb table keeps only in-frame clones and is missing some. The table lists roughly 500,000 clones, approximately 85% of them singletons. The source of the sample is a study of shared clonotypes between healthy human individuals. Study overall: Samples came from two female and a few male donors aged 18 to 49. Study-wide results and caveats: The sampled material consisted only of blood, and tissue repertoires are likely to differ. In having few donors, the study represented limited genetic and exposure-history diversity.

This chain joins TRBV6-5 and TRBJ1-4, with 7 bases matching TRBD1. The sequenced sample was PBMCs. The receptor's source is a woman in her thirties or forties in good health. Some clones in this sample may be carry-over from other donors' samples. The CDR3 nucleotides are TGTGCCAGCAGGAGACAGGGCCCTAATGAAAAACTGTTTTTT. Translating it yields CASRRQGPNEKLFF.